Each of the 3 T cell receptor beta chains below was sequenced from the same sample in a study of shared clonotypes between healthy human individuals. The table came from immunoSEQ multiplex PCR; TCRdb's copy has only in-frame clones and leaves some out. The sample gives some 450,000 clones, over 60% of which show up once; 12% is in the top ten. The specimen was PBMCs. The receptors were gathered from a woman in her forties in good health. Some clones in this sample may be carry-over from other donors' samples.

This chain connects TRBV5-8 to TRBJ2-3; D is possibly TRBD1 or TRBD2 (5 bases each). Germline-derived CDR1 and CDR2 are SGHTS and YDEGEE. The length of the CDR3 is 13 residues. Trimming removed 2 bases from V and 4 bases from J, with 8 bases in between. CDR3 loop: CASSFRGADTQYF. In DNA, the CDR3 is TGTGCCAGCAGCTTCCGGGGCGCAGATACGCAGTATTTT.

This clone was detected only a few times. The V gene is TRBV28, the J gene TRBJ2-6; no clear D. The CDR3 covers 14 residues. The V end was cut by 6 bases, the J end by 0 bases, with 6 bases between. CDR1 MDHEN and CDR2 SYDVKM come from the germline V gene. The CDR3: CASRMSSGANVLTF. In DNA form, the CDR3 reads TGTGCCAGCAGGATGAGCTCTGGGGCCAACGTCCTGACTTTC.

The chain uses TRBV2 and TRBJ2-2; weak D call: TRBD1 (6 bases). V was shortened by 3 bases and J by 4 bases, with 12 bases between the two germline ends. The V gene's germline CDR1 is SNHLY and CDR2 FYNNEI. CDR3 size: 15 residues. CDR3 region: CASSDGQGFTGELFF. The CDR3 DNA reads as TGTGCCAGCAGTGATGGGCAGGGGTTCACCGGGGAGCTGTTTTTT.